These T cell receptor beta chains were read from a single sample in a study of T-cell memory formation after mild COVID-19. TCRdb ran MiXCR on the 5' RACE reads and lists one entry per CDR3 protein. The sample has about 350,000 distinct CDR3 sequences; about 15% are singletons. The specimen sequenced was PBMCs or a T cell subset sorted from them (not recorded which). All receptors derive from a man in his late teens or twenties who had mild COVID-19 (a few samples of this study predate the infection). Cell type and time point are not known. The CDR3 runs from the conserved cysteine through the conserved F or W. The D gene is left open where the match is weak. Expanded clones are given a class, and other clones once, few, many or no size at all.

>few|TRBV4-2|15|NA|TRBJ1-6
TGTGCCAGCAGCCGAGGGCCGGAAGGGGGTTCACCCCTCCACTTT
CASSRGPEGGSPLHF
>few|TRBV4-2|14|NA|TRBJ1-1
TGTGCCAGCAGCGATCCCCAGGGGAACACTGAAGCTTTCTTT
CASSDPQGNTEAFF
>NA|TRBV7-2|15|NA|TRBJ1-6
TGTGCCAGCATCACAGACAGCTCCTATAATTCACCCCTCCACTTT
CASITDSSYNSPLHF
>few|TRBV12-3/TRBV12-4|15|TRBD2|TRBJ2-3
TGTGCCAGCAGTTTATCTAGCGGGGGGCTTAATACGCAGTATTTT
CASSLSSGGLNTQYF
>few|TRBV4-3|14|NA|TRBJ1-2
TGCGCCAGCAGCCAGCTGCAGGGTGGGGGGAGCTACACCTTC
CASSQLQGGGSYTF
>few|TRBV4-3|15|NA|TRBJ1-2
TGCGCCAGCAGCCAAGATACAGGGTCTTTGTATGGCTACACCTTC
CASSQDTGSLYGYTF
>NA|TRBV6-2/TRBV6-3|13|NA|TRBJ2-2
TGTGCCAGCAGTTATCGGGGCCCCGGGGAGCTGTTTTTT
CASSYRGPGELFF
>NA|TRBV25-1|16|TRBD2|TRBJ2-1
TGTGCCAGCAGTGAGCCCTCCGGTCGGGGGGACAATGAGCAGTTCTTC
CASSEPSGRGDNEQFF
>few|TRBV7-8|16|NA|TRBJ2-6
TGTGCCAGCAGCTTAGCGTGGGGGTCTGGGGCCAACGTCCTGACTTTC
CASSLAWGSGANVLTF
>few|TRBV10-3|14|NA|TRBJ2-3
TGTGCCATCAGAATCGGGGGTTCCACAGATACGCAGTATTTT
CAIRIGGSTDTQYF
>few|TRBV19|14|TRBD1|TRBJ1-6
TGTGCCAGTAGTAGGGACAGCCGGAATTCACCCCTCCACTTT
CASSRDSRNSPLHF
>few|TRBV4-3|13|NA|TRBJ2-5
TGCGCCAGCAGCCAAGAATCGGGGGAGACCCAGTACTTC
CASSQESGETQYF
>few|TRBV3-1|14|TRBD2|TRBJ2-4
TGTGCCAGCAGCCAGAATAGCGGGGGAAGCATTCAGTACTTC
CASSQNSGGSIQYF